The rows below give T cell receptor beta chains drawn from one sample of a study of T-cell memory formation after mild COVID-19. From the 5' RACE reads, TCRdb called clonotypes with MiXCR, one entry per CDR3 protein. The sample has hundreds of thousands of distinct CDR3 sequences, around 20% seen once; the top ten hold around 13%. The sequenced sample was PBMCs or a T cell subset sorted from them (not recorded which). The receptors were sampled from an adult woman who had mild COVID-19 (a few samples of this study predate the infection). Cell type and time point are not known. Each CDR3 is given with its conserved first and last residue. Each record gives: V gene, J gene, clone size, D gene, CDR3 protein, CDR3 DNA. D genes are given only for firm matches. Not every row has a clone size; where given, it reads once, few, many or a size class.

TRBV4-3,TRBJ2-3,few,TRBD2,CASSQGGLADHTDTQYF,TGCGCCAGCAGCCAGGGGGGACTAGCGGACCACACAGATACGCAGTATTTT
TRBV10-3,TRBJ2-6,NA,TRBD1,CATGTASSGANVLTF,TGTGCCACCGGGACAGCGAGCTCTGGGGCCAACGTCCTGACTTTC
TRBV5-1,TRBJ2-7,many,NA,CASSLDPGGYEQYF,TGTGCCAGCAGCTTAGACCCGGGCGGCTACGAGCAGTACTTC
TRBV5-1,TRBJ2-7,NA,TRBD1,CASSGGQGNYEQYF,TGCGCCAGCAGCGGGGGACAGGGGAACTACGAGCAGTACTTC
TRBV12-3/TRBV12-4,TRBJ2-7,few,NA,CASSPGAPKAGEQYF,TGTGCCAGCAGTCCAGGGGCCCCCAAAGCGGGAGAGCAGTACTTC
TRBV19,TRBJ2-1,NA,TRBD2,CASSSRTSGSNYEQFF,TGTGCCAGTAGTTCCAGGACTAGCGGGAGTAACTATGAGCAGTTCTTC
TRBV12-3/TRBV12-4,TRBJ2-1,few,NA,CASSSPRDEQFF,TGTGCCAGCAGTTCCCCGAGAGATGAGCAGTTCTTC
TRBV7-9,TRBJ2-2,few,NA,CASSFPDRGNTGELFF,TGTGCCAGCAGCTTCCCCGACAGAGGGAACACCGGGGAGCTGTTTTTT
TRBV5-6,TRBJ2-2,NA,TRBD1,CASSLDRGLNTGELFF,TGTGCCAGCAGCTTGGACAGGGGGTTGAACACCGGGGAGCTGTTTTTT
TRBV5-1,TRBJ2-5,few,TRBD2,CASTRLSGGETQYF,TGCGCCAGCACCAGACTTAGCGGGGGAGAGACCCAGTACTTC
TRBV4-2,TRBJ2-1,few,TRBD2,CASSQERGLAGGNYNEQFF,TGTGCCAGCAGCCAAGAAAGGGGGCTAGCGGGAGGGAATTACAATGAGCAGTTCTTC
TRBV25-1,TRBJ2-4,few,NA,CASSGAVQGIQYF,TGTGCCAGCAGTGGGGCCGTACAAGGCATTCAGTACTTC
TRBV27,TRBJ2-5,NA,NA,CASSPNRIQETQYF,TGTGCCAGCAGTCCCAACAGGATCCAAGAGACCCAGTACTTC
TRBV4-1,TRBJ2-2,NA,NA,CASSQEAGLVTGELFF,TGCGCCAGCAGCCAAGAGGCAGGGTTGGTCACCGGGGAGCTGTTTTTT
TRBV19,TRBJ1-2,NA,NA,CASSIRQGGYTF,TGTGCCAGTAGTATCCGGCAGGGTGGCTACACCTTC
TRBV9,TRBJ2-1,once,TRBD2,CASSAGGGYEQFF,TGTGCCAGCAGCGCCGGGGGGGGCTATGAGCAGTTCTTC
TRBV4-3,TRBJ2-7,NA,NA,CASSLGRGRPYEQYF,TGCGCCAGCAGCCTCGGAAGGGGCCGACCCTACGAGCAGTACTTC
TRBV27,TRBJ2-7,many,TRBD2,CASSLSGGSSYEQYF,TGTGCCAGCAGTTTAAGCGGGGGAAGCTCCTACGAGCAGTACTTC
TRBV5-1,TRBJ2-7,NA,TRBD1,CASSWGQGSTYEQYF,TGCGCCAGCAGCTGGGGACAGGGTTCCACCTACGAGCAGTACTTC
TRBV30,TRBJ1-2,NA,NA,CAWSGFREANYGYTF,TGTGCCTGGAGTGGTTTCAGGGAAGCTAACTATGGCTACACCTTC
TRBV27,TRBJ2-2,NA,NA,CASSQGGWGTGELFF,TGTGCCAGCAGCCAGGGGGGGTGGGGCACCGGGGAGCTGTTTTTT
TRBV7-9,TRBJ1-1,NA,NA,CASILGEVEAFF,TGTGCCAGCATCTTAGGGGAAGTTGAAGCTTTCTTT
TRBV20-1,TRBJ1-1,NA,TRBD1,CSARPQGGRGPLF,TGCAGTGCTAGACCGCAGGGGGGCAGGGGGCCTCTCTTT
TRBV20-1,TRBJ2-1,NA,TRBD1,CSALGTGGTGEQFF,TGCAGTGCTCTCGGGACAGGGGGTACCGGTGAGCAGTTCTTC
TRBV7-6,TRBJ2-1,few,NA,CASSFDSGSYNEQFF,TGTGCCAGCAGCTTCGACAGTGGTTCCTACAATGAGCAGTTCTTC
TRBV7-8,TRBJ2-1,few,TRBD2,CASSPLSGSNEQFF,TGTGCCAGCAGCCCACTGAGCGGGAGCAATGAGCAGTTCTTC
TRBV24-1,TRBJ1-1,NA,TRBD1,CATSEGQRGNTEAFF,TGTGCCACCAGTGAGGGACAGCGTGGGAACACTGAAGCTTTCTTT
TRBV30,TRBJ1-2,NA,NA,CAWSGTNYGYTF,TGTGCCTGGAGCGGGACTAACTATGGCTACACCTTC
TRBV6-5,TRBJ2-1,few,NA,CASSALDISSYNEQFF,TGTGCCAGCAGCGCCTTAGACATCAGCTCCTACAATGAGCAGTTCTTC
TRBV2,TRBJ2-6,few,TRBD1,CASGTGPSGANVLTF,TGTGCCAGCGGGACAGGTCCCTCTGGGGCCAACGTCCTGACTTTC
TRBV12-3/TRBV12-4,TRBJ1-2,NA,NA,CASSPQLGTYGYTF,TGTGCCAGCAGTCCACAACTCGGGACCTATGGCTACACCTTC
TRBV20-1,TRBJ2-1,few,TRBD2,CSAIIGRGANEQFF,TGCAGTGCTATTATCGGGCGGGGGGCCAATGAGCAGTTCTTC
TRBV24-1,TRBJ1-4,NA,TRBD1,CATSDFLPGQGEKLFF,TGTGCCACCAGTGATTTCTTACCGGGACAGGGAGAAAAACTGTTTTTT
TRBV7-9,TRBJ2-7,NA,NA,CASSLEGVGASYEQYF,TGTGCCAGCAGCTTAGAGGGAGTTGGGGCCTCCTACGAGCAGTACTTC
TRBV7-9,TRBJ2-3,few,NA,CASSLNRPEGSLTDTQYF,TGTGCCAGCAGCTTAAACCGGCCAGAGGGGTCCCTCACAGATACGCAGTATTTT
TRBV7-9,TRBJ2-3,few,TRBD2,CASSFGGNSPDTQYF,TGTGCCAGCAGCTTCGGGGGGAATTCGCCAGATACGCAGTATTTT
TRBV18,TRBJ1-1,NA,NA,CASSPGTNPGTAFF,TGTGCCAGCTCACCGGGGACGAACCCAGGGACAGCTTTCTTT
TRBV10-3,TRBJ1-1,NA,NA,CAISDGRLNTEAFF,TGTGCCATCAGTGATGGTCGGCTGAACACTGAAGCTTTCTTT
TRBV5-6,TRBJ2-7,NA,TRBD1,CLFAKWDRYYEQYF,TGTCTTTTCGCTAAGTGGGACAGATACTACGAGCAGTACTTC
TRBV4-2,TRBJ2-7,few,TRBD2,CASSQGAGGHYEQYF,TGTGCCAGCAGCCAAGGGGCGGGAGGACACTACGAGCAGTACTTC
TRBV7-9,TRBJ2-3,NA,TRBD2,CASSASGTSTDTQYF,TGTGCCAGCAGCGCTAGCGGGACCAGCACAGATACGCAGTATTTT
TRBV7-6,TRBJ2-7,NA,NA,CASSLATWQGISYEQYF,TGTGCCAGCAGCTTAGCGACGTGGCAGGGGATTTCCTACGAGCAGTACTTC
TRBV7-8,TRBJ1-6,NA,TRBD1,CASSLQGVYSPLHF,TGTGCCAGCAGCTTGCAGGGGGTTTATTCACCCCTCCACTTT
TRBV11-3,TRBJ2-2,NA,NA,CASSSIEGANTGELFF,TGTGCCAGCAGCTCAATAGAAGGGGCGAACACCGGGGAGCTGTTTTTT
TRBV18,TRBJ1-1,NA,NA,CASSPRAKGGNTEAFF,TGTGCCAGCTCACCACGGGCCAAAGGGGGGAACACTGAAGCTTTCTTT
TRBV7-9,TRBJ1-1,few,NA,CASSFSGSMEAFF,TGTGCCAGCAGCTTTTCAGGGTCGATGGAAGCTTTCTTT
TRBV20-1,TRBJ2-7,once,TRBD2,CSARDFAGLAGAGDYEQYF,TGCAGTGCTAGAGATTTTGCGGGACTAGCGGGAGCAGGGGACTACGAGCAGTACTTC
TRBV27,TRBJ1-1,NA,NA,CASSQRRGEAFF,TGTGCCAGCAGTCAGAGAAGGGGAGAAGCTTTCTTT
TRBV5-6,TRBJ2-3,many,NA,CASSLKGGGVSDTQYF,TGTGCCAGCAGCTTGAAAGGGGGTGGTGTTTCAGATACGCAGTATTTT
TRBV4-3,TRBJ2-1,many,TRBD2,CASSQDRGGSGRNEQFF,TGCGCCAGCAGCCAAGATAGAGGGGGTAGCGGGAGGAATGAGCAGTTCTTC